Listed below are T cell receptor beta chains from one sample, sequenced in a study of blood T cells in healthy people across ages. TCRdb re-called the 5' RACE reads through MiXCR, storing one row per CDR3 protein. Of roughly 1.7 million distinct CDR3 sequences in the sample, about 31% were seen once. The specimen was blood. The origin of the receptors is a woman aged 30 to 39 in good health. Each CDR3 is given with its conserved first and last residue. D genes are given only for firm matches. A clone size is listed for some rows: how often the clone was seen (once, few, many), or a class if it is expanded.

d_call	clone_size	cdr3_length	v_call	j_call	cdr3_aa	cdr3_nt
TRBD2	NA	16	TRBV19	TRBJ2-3	CASSGPGGYRSDTQYF	TGTGCCAGTAGTGGCCCGGGAGGCTACCGATCGGATACGCAGTATTTT
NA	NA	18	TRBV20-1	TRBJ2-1	CSARDFTQGDYMNSEQFF	TGCAGTGCTAGAGATTTTACCCAGGGGGACTACATGAACAGTGAGCAGTTCTTC
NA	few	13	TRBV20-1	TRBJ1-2	CSARAGANYGYTF	TGCAGTGCTAGAGCAGGGGCTAACTATGGCTACACCTTC
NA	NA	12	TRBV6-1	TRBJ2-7	CASSEVGLTQYF	TGTGCCAGCAGTGAAGTCGGCTTAACCCAGTACTTC
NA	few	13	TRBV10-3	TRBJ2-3	CAIQAGLTDTQYF	TGTGCCATTCAAGCGGGCCTCACAGATACGCAGTATTTT
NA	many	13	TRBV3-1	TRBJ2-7	CASSQVGSGEQYF	TGTGCCAGCAGCCAAGTCGGGTCGGGAGAGCAGTACTTC
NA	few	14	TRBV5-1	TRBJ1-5	CASSLGLENQPQHF	TGCGCCAGCAGCTTGGGGCTGGAAAATCAGCCCCAGCATTTT
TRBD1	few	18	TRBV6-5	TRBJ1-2	CASSYSTGGGGITHGYTF	TGTGCCAGCAGTTACTCGACAGGGGGCGGGGGGATAACCCATGGCTACACCTTC
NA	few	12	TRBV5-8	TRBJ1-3	CASSLLGNTIYF	TGTGCCAGCAGCTTGTTGGGAAACACCATATATTTT
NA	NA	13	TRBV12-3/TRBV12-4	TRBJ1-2	CASSPRVGDGYTF	TGTGCCAGCAGTCCTCGGGTTGGCGATGGCTACACCTTC
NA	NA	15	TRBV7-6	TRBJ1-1	CASSTPDSMNTEAFF	TGTGCCAGCAGCACACCGGACAGTATGAACACTGAAGCTTTCTTT
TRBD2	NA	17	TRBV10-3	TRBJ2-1	CAISGDGTSGTWDEQFF	TGTGCCATCAGTGGAGATGGGACTAGCGGGACTTGGGATGAGCAGTTCTTC
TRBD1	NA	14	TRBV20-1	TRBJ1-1	CSARFTGAFIGAFF	TGCAGTGCTAGATTTACAGGGGCGTTTATAGGAGCTTTCTTT
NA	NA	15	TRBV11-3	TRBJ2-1	CARRQDITRTDEQFF	TGTGCCAGGAGACAGGATATCACCCGTACGGATGAGCAGTTCTTC
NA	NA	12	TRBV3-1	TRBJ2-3	CASSPIGKAQYF	TGTGCCAGCAGCCCTATCGGGAAAGCGCAGTATTTT
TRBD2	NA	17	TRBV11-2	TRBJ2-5	CASSLARLAGAKETQYF	TGTGCCAGCAGCTTAGCACGACTAGCGGGGGCCAAAGAGACCCAGTACTTC
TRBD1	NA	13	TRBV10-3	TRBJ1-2	CAISGGQSYGYTF	TGTGCCATCAGTGGGGGACAGTCCTATGGCTACACCTTC
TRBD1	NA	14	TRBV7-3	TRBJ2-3	CASGPGQGADTQYF	TGTGCCAGCGGCCCGGGACAGGGTGCAGATACGCAGTATTTT
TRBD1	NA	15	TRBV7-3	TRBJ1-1	CASSFTGGKNTEAFF	TGTGCCAGCAGCTTTACAGGGGGCAAGAACACTGAAGCTTTCTTT
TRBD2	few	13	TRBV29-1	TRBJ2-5	CSVPSGSRETQYF	TGCAGCGTACCCAGCGGGAGTAGAGAGACCCAGTACTTC
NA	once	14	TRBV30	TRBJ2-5	CAWSTTSLRETQYF	TGTGCCTGGAGTACTACTAGCCTCCGAGAGACCCAGTACTTC
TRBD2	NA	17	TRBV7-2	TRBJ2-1	CASSLDRSGRTYNGQFF	TGTGCCAGCAGCTTAGATCGGAGCGGGAGAACCTACAATGGGCAGTTCTTC
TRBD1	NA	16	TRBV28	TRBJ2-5	CASSLFGGTGLEEQYF	TGTGCCAGCAGTTTATTCGGTGGGACAGGGTTAGAGGAGCAGTACTTC
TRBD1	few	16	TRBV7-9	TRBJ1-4	CASSSWNRGEGEKLFF	TGTGCCAGCAGCTCCTGGAACAGGGGTGAAGGTGAAAAACTGTTTTTT
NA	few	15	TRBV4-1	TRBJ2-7	CASSPAGGRSYEQYF	TGCGCCAGCAGCCCAGCGGGCGGGCGCTCCTACGAGCAGTACTTC
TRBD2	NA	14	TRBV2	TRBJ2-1	CATKLAGAYNEQFF	TGTGCCACCAAACTAGCGGGGGCCTACAATGAGCAGTTCTTC
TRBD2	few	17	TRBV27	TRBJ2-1	CASRLEGLAGSYSEQFF	TGTGCCAGCAGGTTAGAGGGACTAGCGGGCTCCTACAGTGAGCAGTTCTTC
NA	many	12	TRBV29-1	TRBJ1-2	CSVEDLGNGYTF	TGCAGCGTTGAAGATCTTGGAAATGGCTACACCTTC